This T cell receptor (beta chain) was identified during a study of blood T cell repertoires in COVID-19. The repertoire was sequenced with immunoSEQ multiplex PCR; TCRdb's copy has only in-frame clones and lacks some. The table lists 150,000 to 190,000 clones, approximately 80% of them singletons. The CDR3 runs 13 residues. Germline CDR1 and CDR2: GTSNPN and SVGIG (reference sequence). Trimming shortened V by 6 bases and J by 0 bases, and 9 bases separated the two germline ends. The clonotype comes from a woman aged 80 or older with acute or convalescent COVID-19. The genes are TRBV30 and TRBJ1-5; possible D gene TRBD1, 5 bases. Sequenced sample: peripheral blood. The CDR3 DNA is TGTGCCTGTGGGGGGTCTAGCAATCAGCCCCAGCATTTT. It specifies CACGGSSNQPQHF.